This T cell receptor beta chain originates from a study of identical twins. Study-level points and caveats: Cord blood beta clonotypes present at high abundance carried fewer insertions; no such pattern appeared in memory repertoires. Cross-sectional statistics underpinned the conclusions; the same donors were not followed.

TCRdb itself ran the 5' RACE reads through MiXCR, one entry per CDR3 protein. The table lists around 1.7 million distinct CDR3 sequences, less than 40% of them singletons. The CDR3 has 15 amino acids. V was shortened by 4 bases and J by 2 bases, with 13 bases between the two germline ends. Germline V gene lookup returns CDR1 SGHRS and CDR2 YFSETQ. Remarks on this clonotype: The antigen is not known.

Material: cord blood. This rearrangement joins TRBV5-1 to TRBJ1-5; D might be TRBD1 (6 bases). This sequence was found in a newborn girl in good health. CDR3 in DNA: TGCGCCAGCAGCACGGGGGCGCAAGGCAATCAGCCCCAGCATTTT. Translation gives CASSTGAQGNQPQHF.